This entry features one T cell receptor beta chain sequence. Its antigen remains unidentified. These data are taken from a study of esophageal squamous cell carcinoma under preoperative chemotherapy. Findings of the study overall: After paclitaxel-nedaplatin, abundant clones were more likely to contract than amplify. Tumor-infiltrating lymphocytes showed no significant post-chemotherapy TCR diversity increase, unlike peripheral T cells. After treatment, tumor-infiltrating lymphocytes seemed to come partly from incoming peripheral T cells, not only local changes.

TCRdb recomputed calls from the PCR reads with MiXCR, one row per CDR3 protein. The repertoire holds over 15,000 distinct CDR3 sequences, with more than 45% as singletons. As to time point: before preoperative PTX-NDP chemotherapy. Preoperative chemotherapy with paclitaxel-nedaplatin was given to patients before surgery. Germline CDR1 is SGHTA and CDR2 is FQGNSA. V dropped 4 bases and J dropped 8 bases, with 9 bases sitting between them. The CDR3 consists of 12 residues. This TCR came from a human donor with esophageal squamous cell carcinoma. The donor label of this sample is uncertain. The V call is TRBV7-2, the J call TRBJ2-1; no reliable D call. The sample here was taken from a patient given preoperative chemotherapy. CDR3 residues: CASSSLGYEQFF. As DNA, the CDR3 is TGTGCCAGCAGCTCGCTGGGCTATGAGCAGTTCTTC.